The rows below give T cell receptor beta chains drawn from one sample of a study of read filtering for tumor transcriptome and immune sequencing. TCRdb fed the reads into MiXCR, producing one record per CDR3 protein. The table lists under 40,000 distinct CDR3 sequences, less than 15% of them singletons. Sequencing used a population of CD138-negative cells sorted from bone marrow. The receptors were gathered from a donor aged 40 or over with multiple myeloma. Each CDR3 is given with its conserved first and last residue. D genes are given only for firm matches. Clone size, where shown, is once, few, many, or a class for clones that have expanded.

d_call j_call v_call clone_size cdr3_nt cdr3_aa
TRBD2 TRBJ2-5 TRBV7-2 - TGTGCCAGCAGCTTGGCGGGGGGGCTTCCTGAGACCCAGTACTTC CASSLAGGLPETQYF
TRBD2 TRBJ2-1 TRBV20-1 many TGCAGTGCTACGTACCCGACGCGGGGGGGAGGGAACAATGAGCAGTTCTTC CSATYPTRGGGNNEQFF
- TRBJ1-3 TRBV7-2 - TGTGCCAGCAGCTTAGCGTCAAGTGGTCTTTCTGGAAACACCATATATTTT CASSLASSGLSGNTIYF
TRBD2 TRBJ2-3 TRBV28 many TGTGCCAGCACCCACCTGGTAGCGGGGAGCACAGATACGCAGTATTTT CASTHLVAGSTDTQYF
- TRBJ1-1 TRBV5-1 many TGCGCCAGCAGCTTGGGTACACACAACACTGAAGCTTTCTTT CASSLGTHNTEAFF
TRBD1 TRBJ2-3 TRBV20-1 many TGCAGTGCTGGCTGGACAGGGGGCCAGTATTTT CSAGWTGGQYF
- TRBJ2-7 TRBV3-1 many TGTGCCAGCAGCCATCCAAGCTCCTACGAGCAGTACTTC CASSHPSSYEQYF
- TRBJ2-1 TRBV20-1 few TGCAGTGCTAGGCACCCGGACCGCTACAACGAGCAGTTCTTC CSARHPDRYNEQFF
- TRBJ2-1 TRBV28 - TGTGCCAGCAGTTTAGAGGGGACCTACAATGAGCAGTTCTTC CASSLEGTYNEQFF
TRBD1 TRBJ2-6 TRBV19 many TGTGCCAGTAGTAACCACCCTGGACAGGCCTCTGGGGCCAACGTCCTGACTTTC CASSNHPGQASGANVLTF
TRBD1 TRBJ2-7 TRBV5-1 few TGCGCCAGCAGCTCAACAGGGGTGTACGAGCAGTACTTC CASSSTGVYEQYF
- TRBJ1-5 TRBV6-6 few TGTGCAGCCGCCGGGGCGCAACTCAATCAGCCCCGGCATTTT CAAAGAQLNQPRHF
TRBD1 TRBJ1-1 TRBV7-9 once TGTGCCAGCAGCTTAGTGGAGGGGGCGGAAGCTTTCTTT CASSLVEGAEAFF
TRBD1 TRBJ1-4 TRBV20-1 many TGCAGTGCTCAGCGCGGCACAGGGGGCGCTTCTAATGAAAAACTGTTTTTT CSAQRGTGGASNEKLFF
- TRBJ1-5 TRBV20-1 many TGCAGTGTTTCGCTAATGGGAACGGGAATCGGCAATCAGCCCCAGCATTTT CSVSLMGTGIGNQPQHF
- TRBJ2-7 TRBV28 many TGTGCCAGCACCCTCCGGGACGAGGTATTCGAGCAGTACTTC CASTLRDEVFEQYF
- TRBJ1-5 TRBV29-1 many TGCAGCGCGTCGTCAGGGGATCAGCCCCAGCATTTT CSASSGDQPQHF
TRBD1 TRBJ1-5 TRBV30 many TGTGCCTGGAGTGGGACAGGGAGGGGGCAGCCCCAGCATTTT CAWSGTGRGQPQHF
- TRBJ2-7 TRBV11-2 many TGTGCCAGCAGCTTAGCGGACGTCGCCTACGAGCAGTACTTC CASSLADVAYEQYF
TRBD1 TRBJ1-1 TRBV9 many TGTGCCAGCAGCGTCGGGACAGGGGTCACTGAAGCTTTCTTT CASSVGTGVTEAFF
- TRBJ1-5 TRBV2 many TGTGCCAGCGCGACAGTTTATAGCAATCAGCCCCAGCATTTT CASATVYSNQPQHF
- TRBJ2-2 TRBV4-2 few TGTGCCAGCAGCCCCGGAGAGAACACCGGGGAGCTGTTTTTT CASSPGENTGELFF
- TRBJ1-2 TRBV2 many TGTGCCAGCAGTGAACCTAAAGGCTACACCTTC CASSEPKGYTF
- TRBJ2-3 TRBV7-8 many TGTGCCAGCAGCCGAGGATCGGCCACAAATACGCAGTATTTT CASSRGSATNTQYF
- TRBJ2-7 TRBV19 - TGTGCCAGTAGTAGCCAACAAATCGATTGGAGGACATCGAGCTCCTACGAGCAGTACTTC CASSSQQIDWRTSSSYEQYF
- TRBJ2-1 TRBV7-3 many TGTGCCAGCAGCTCCAGCTGGACAAAATACAATGAGCAGTTCTTC CASSSSWTKYNEQFF
- TRBJ1-5 TRBV28 many TGTGCCAGCAGTTCTGGGAGTCAGCCCCAGCATTTT CASSSGSQPQHF
- TRBJ2-3 TRBV7-8 many TGTGCCAGCAGCTCACGGGATGATGGGAGTACGCAGTATTTT CASSSRDDGSTQYF
- TRBJ2-3 TRBV27 many TGTGCCAGCAGTGTCCGGGACCCACCCCCCACAGATACGCAGTATTTT CASSVRDPPPTDTQYF
- TRBJ2-7 TRBV5-1 few TGCGCCAGCAGCTTGCCAGACCACAAGCAGTACTTC CASSLPDHKQYF
- TRBJ2-6 TRBV12-3/TRBV12-4 few TGTGCCATCCAGTCTGGGGCCAACGTCCTGACTTTC CAIQSGANVLTF
TRBD2 TRBJ2-1 TRBV6-5 medium-sized TGTGCCAGCAGTTATTACCCAGGACTAGCGGGGGGGCAATCCCATGAGCAGTTCTTC CASSYYPGLAGGQSHEQFF
- TRBJ1-1 TRBV28 many TGTGCCAGCAGTTTGCCGGACAGAGGCGTGACTTTCTTT CASSLPDRGVTFF
TRBD1 TRBJ1-4 TRBV7-9 many TGTGCCAGCAGAACCGGGACAGGGGCTAATGAAAAACTGTTTTTT CASRTGTGANEKLFF
TRBD1 TRBJ2-7 TRBV20-1 many TGCAGTGCTTTAGGCCCCGGGACAGGGGATAACGAGCAGTACTTC CSALGPGTGDNEQYF